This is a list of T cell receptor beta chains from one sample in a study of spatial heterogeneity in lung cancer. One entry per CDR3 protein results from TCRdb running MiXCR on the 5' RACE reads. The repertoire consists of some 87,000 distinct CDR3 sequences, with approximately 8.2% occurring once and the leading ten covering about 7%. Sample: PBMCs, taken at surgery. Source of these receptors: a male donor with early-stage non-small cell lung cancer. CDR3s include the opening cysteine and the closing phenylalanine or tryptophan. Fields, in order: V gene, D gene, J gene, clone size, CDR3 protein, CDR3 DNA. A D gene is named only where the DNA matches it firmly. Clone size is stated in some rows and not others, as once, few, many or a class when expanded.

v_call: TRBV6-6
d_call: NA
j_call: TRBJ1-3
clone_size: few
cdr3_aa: CASSPTGNTIYF
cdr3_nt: TGTGCCAGCAGCCCGACAGGAAACACCATATATTTT

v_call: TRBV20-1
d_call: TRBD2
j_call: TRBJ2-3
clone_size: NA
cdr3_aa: CSAMGLAGKADTQYF
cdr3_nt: TGCAGTGCTATGGGACTAGCGGGGAAGGCAGATACGCAGTATTTT

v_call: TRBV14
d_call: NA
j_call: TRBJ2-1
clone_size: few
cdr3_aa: CASSQLGPGLEQFF
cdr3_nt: TGTGCCAGCAGCCAATTGGGGCCGGGGCTGGAGCAGTTCTTC

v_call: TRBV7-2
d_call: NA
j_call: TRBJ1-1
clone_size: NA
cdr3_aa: CASSFIVGNTEAFF
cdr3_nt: TGTGCCAGCAGCTTTATCGTGGGGAACACTGAAGCTTTCTTT

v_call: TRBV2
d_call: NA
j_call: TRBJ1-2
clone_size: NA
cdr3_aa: CASRAGANYGYTF
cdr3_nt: TGTGCCAGCAGAGCAGGGGCTAACTATGGCTACACCTTC

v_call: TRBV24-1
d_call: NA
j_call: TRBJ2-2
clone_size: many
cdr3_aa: CATSDSLAGELFF
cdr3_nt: TGTGCCACCAGTGATTCACTTGCCGGGGAGCTGTTTTTT

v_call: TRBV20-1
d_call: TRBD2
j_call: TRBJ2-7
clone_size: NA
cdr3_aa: CSATPAGASYEQYF
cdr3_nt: TGCAGTGCTACCCCAGCGGGAGCTTCCTACGAGCAGTACTTC

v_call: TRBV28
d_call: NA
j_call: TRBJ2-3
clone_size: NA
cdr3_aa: CASSAGVGRDTQYF
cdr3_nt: TGTGCCAGCAGTGCCGGGGTTGGGCGGGATACGCAGTATTTT

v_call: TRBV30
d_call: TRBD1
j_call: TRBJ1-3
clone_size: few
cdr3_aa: CAWSVRQGVGNTIYF
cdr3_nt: TGTGCCTGGAGTGTAAGGCAGGGGGTCGGAAACACCATATATTTT

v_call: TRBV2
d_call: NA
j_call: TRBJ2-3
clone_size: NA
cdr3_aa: CASSDPTDTQYF
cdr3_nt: TGTGCCAGCAGTGACCCCACAGATACGCAGTATTTT

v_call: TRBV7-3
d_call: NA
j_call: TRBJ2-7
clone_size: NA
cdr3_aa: CASSLASRYEQYF
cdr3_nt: TGTGCCAGCAGCTTAGCGAGCCGTTACGAGCAGTACTTC

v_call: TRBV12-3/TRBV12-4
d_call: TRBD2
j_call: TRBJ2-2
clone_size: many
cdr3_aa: CASSSGTSGGSTHTGELFF
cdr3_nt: TGTGCCAGCAGTTCAGGGACTAGCGGGGGGTCAACCCACACCGGGGAGCTGTTTTTT

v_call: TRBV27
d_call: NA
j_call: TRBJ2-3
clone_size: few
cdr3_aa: CASGGSGGAGTDTQYF
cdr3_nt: TGTGCCAGCGGGGGGAGCGGAGGAGCGGGCACAGATACGCAGTATTTT

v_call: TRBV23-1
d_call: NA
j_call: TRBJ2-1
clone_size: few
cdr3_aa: CASSRRKTYNEQFF
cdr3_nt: TGCGCCAGCAGTCGTCGGAAGACCTACAATGAGCAGTTCTTC

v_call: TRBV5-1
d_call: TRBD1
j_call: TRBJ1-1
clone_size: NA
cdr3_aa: CASSPEGGFTEAFF
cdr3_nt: TGCGCCAGCAGCCCGGAAGGGGGCTTCACTGAAGCTTTCTTT

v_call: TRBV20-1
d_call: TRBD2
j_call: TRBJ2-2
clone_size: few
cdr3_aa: CSASFLREVPFF
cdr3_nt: TGCAGTGCTAGTTTTCTGCGGGAGGTTCCGTTTTTT

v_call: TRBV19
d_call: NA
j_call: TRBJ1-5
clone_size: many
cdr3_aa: CASSVGGNQPQHF
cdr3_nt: TGTGCCAGTAGCGTGGGGGGCAATCAGCCCCAGCATTTT

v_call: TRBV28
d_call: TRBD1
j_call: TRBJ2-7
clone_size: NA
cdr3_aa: CASSLLGTGGQEQYF
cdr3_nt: TGTGCCAGCAGTTTATTAGGGACAGGGGGACAAGAGCAGTACTTC

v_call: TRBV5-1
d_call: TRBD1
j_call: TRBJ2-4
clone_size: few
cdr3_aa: CASSVRQGIGKNIQYF
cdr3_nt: TGCGCCAGCAGCGTCCGACAGGGAATCGGCAAAAACATTCAGTACTTC

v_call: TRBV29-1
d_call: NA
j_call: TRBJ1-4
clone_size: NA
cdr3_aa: CSAGTYEKLFF
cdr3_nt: TGCAGCGCTGGGACTTATGAAAAACTGTTTTTT

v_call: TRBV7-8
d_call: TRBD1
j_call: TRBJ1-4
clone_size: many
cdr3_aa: CASSPGGTNEKLFF
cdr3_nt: TGTGCCAGCAGCCCAGGGGGCACTAATGAAAAACTGTTTTTT

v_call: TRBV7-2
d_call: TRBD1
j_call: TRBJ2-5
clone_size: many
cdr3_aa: CASSLGTGGKETQYF
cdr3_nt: TGTGCCAGCAGCTTAGGGACAGGGGGGAAAGAGACCCAGTACTTC

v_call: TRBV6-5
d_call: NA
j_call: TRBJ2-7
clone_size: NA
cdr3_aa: CASSYSIQGYSYEQYF
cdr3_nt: TGTGCCAGCAGTTACAGTATTCAAGGTTATTCCTACGAGCAGTACTTC

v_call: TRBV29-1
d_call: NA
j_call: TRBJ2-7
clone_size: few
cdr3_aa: CSVLVSYEQYF
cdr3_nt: TGCAGCGTTTTAGTCTCCTACGAGCAGTACTTC

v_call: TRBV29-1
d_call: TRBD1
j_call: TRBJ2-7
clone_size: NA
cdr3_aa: CSDSGQTYEQYF
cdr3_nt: TGCAGCGATTCGGGACAGACGTACGAGCAGTACTTC

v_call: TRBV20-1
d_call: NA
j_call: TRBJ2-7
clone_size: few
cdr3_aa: CSVPDRSSYEQYF
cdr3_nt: TGCAGTGTCCCCGACAGGTCCTCCTACGAGCAGTACTTC

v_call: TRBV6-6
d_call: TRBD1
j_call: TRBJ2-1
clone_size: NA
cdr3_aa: CASSSTGDEQFF
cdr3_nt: TGTGCCAGCAGTTCGACAGGGGATGAGCAGTTCTTC

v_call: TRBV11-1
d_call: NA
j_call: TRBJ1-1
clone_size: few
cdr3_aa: CASSLGRETEAFF
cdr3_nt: TGTGCCAGCAGCTTAGGTCGGGAGACTGAAGCTTTCTTT